This TCR beta chain came from a study of T cell repertoires in cytomegalovirus infection. About the research overall: Public signatures in TCR beta pointed to CMV infection and matching HLA type. General study findings and limits: Identification of carriers of CMV plus the relevant HLA was achieved through cumulative public TCR beta family frequency. HLA-C-restricted CMV clonotypes gave the most frequent clonotype in two of eight donors.

Each CDR3 protein gets one entry after TCRdb re-called the reads with MiXCR. The sample lists 200,000 to 300,000 distinct CDR3 sequences; around 15% were seen once. Points on this clonotype: Its antigen is not identified. The DNA is left out, because the CDR3 cannot be placed on it with certainty; the CDR3 is given as TCRdb lists it.

Both ends counted, the CDR3 spans 19 residues. Germline lookup yields CDR1 DFQATT and CDR2 SNEGSKA (reference sequence). The chain combines TRBV20-1 with TRBJ2-6; the D call TRBD1 from the table was never checked on the DNA. The specimen was PBMCs. This TCR was recovered from a human donor in good health (CMV status not recorded). Some clones in this sample may be carry-over from other donors' samples. This CDR3 reads CSAEEISDSFCPGANVLTF.